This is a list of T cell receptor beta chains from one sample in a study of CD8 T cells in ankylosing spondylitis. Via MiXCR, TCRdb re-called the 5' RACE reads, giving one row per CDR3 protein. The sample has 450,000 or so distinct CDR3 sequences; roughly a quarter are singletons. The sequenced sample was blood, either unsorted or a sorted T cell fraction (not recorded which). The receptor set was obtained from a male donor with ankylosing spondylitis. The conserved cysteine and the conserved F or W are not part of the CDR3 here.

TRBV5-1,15,ASSRVPSTTANTEAF
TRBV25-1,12,ASSEYGLNTEAF
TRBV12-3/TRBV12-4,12,ASSFAGGVYGYT
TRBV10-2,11,ASEFGGGTEAF
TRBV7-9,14,ASSLRLAGPQETQY
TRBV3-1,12,ASSQGRGGNTIY
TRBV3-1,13,ASSSRTVSTDTQY
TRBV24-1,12,ATSRDQNTDTQY
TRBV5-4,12,ASSTGQGDTEAF
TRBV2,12,ASDQDSHTDTQY
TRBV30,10,AWTVNRGEAF
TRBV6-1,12,ASRLLRGSYEQY
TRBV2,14,ASKKTGTSGDNEQF
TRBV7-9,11,ASSPGRSQPQH
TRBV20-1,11,SAYRTGDQPQH
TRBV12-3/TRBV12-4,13,ASSPRVSYNSPLH
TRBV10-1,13,ASSGAAGTTGEQF
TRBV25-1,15,ASSEGTSGSSHNEQF
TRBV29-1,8,SVTNTEAF
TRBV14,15,ASSQEVRGVLLDEQF
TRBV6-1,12,ASSAGAENGELF
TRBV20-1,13,SARRPGTAGNTIY
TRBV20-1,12,SADRRQGSYEQY
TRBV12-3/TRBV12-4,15,ASSRGQNTAGNQPQH
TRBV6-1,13,ASSPNRDVNYGYT
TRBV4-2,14,ASSQKDTATNEKLF
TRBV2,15,ASSGAGGNYYTGELF
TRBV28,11,ASSPILNYGYT
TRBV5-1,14,ASSLRPSSGANVLT
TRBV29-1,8,RAGGTEAF
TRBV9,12,ASSVGSVQETQY
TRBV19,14,ASSMRSGGNTDTQY
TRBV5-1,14,ASRSLLASSYNEQF
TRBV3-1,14,ASSQRFAGGGNEQF
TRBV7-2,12,ASSFLGSRTEAF
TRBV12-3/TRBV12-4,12,ASSFFPGTGELF
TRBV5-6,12,ASSLYRQEETQY
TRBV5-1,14,ASSLAGTGEGETQY
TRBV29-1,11,SERLAGANEQF
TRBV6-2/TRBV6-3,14,ASTKDGSSGRGEQF
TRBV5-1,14,ASSLGAGESFNEQF
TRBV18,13,ASSPVGQGATEAF
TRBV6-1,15,AISDALGLAAQETQY
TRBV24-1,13,ATSNTGHNPDTQY
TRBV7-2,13,ASSSDRGLGYGYT